This T cell receptor (beta chain) was recovered during a study of identical twins. The study's findings and limits: Compared with unrelated sharing, twin-shared out-of-frame alpha sequences had more low-probability sequences.

TCRdb itself ran the 5' RACE reads through MiXCR, one entry per CDR3 protein. Here the sample spans 1.5 million to 2 million distinct CDR3 sequences, less than 35% being singletons. This clonotype has only a few counts. Its antigen is not identified. V was cut by 7 bases and J by 1 base, with 11 bases left in between. In germline, CDR1 is MNHEY, CDR2 SVGEGT. The CDR3 length is 14 residues. This receptor was obtained from a newborn girl in good health. The V gene is TRBV6-2 or TRBV6-3, the J gene TRBJ1-5; no firm D call. The sequencing sample was made of cord blood. CDR3 in amino acids: CASTMRVSNQPQHF. The CDR3, as DNA: TGTGCCAGCACCATGAGGGTGAGCAATCAGCCCCAGCATTTT.